The present T cell receptor (beta chain) was sequenced within a study of blood T cell repertoires in COVID-19 (dated by TCRdb to about 2020). For the wider study: Samples covering the acute and convalescent phases of COVID-19 were provided by collaborators in the United States, Italy and Spain. The repertoires were released in a freely available public database intended as a resource for research on the immune response to SARS-CoV-2. Where available, HLA class I and class II types were taken from metadata supplied by the sample provider and were not determined by assay-based typing. The material from the prospective study consisted of cDNA or gDNA derived from T cells, B-cell-depleted T cells, or PBMCs. Samples were obtained from the ongoing ImmuneRACE study (first 160 participants) and from roughly 1,300 subjects provided by 6 global collaborators. A de-identified subject ID, COVID-19 status, age in years and sex were almost always included in the sample metadata. The dataset comprised deeply sampled blood TCRbeta repertoires from subjects exposed to, actively infected with, or recovered from COVID-19.

Comment on this clone: The antigen it binds to is not known. Base qualities are not recorded, but no much larger clone differs from it by a single base.

Collaborating institutions collected whole blood in K2EDTA tubes following their own protocols. For TCRbeta analysis, collaborator samples were shipped as frozen whole blood, as isolated PBMCs, or as DNA extracted from either sample type. TCRbeta CDR3 regions were amplified from genomic DNA by means of the immunoSEQ Assay, a bias-controlled multiplex PCR. The published analysis was carried out like this. The number of nucleated cells in each sample was estimated by amplification of reference gene primers within the assay. To quantify the absolute abundance of each unique TCRbeta CDR3 rearrangement, sequence reads were collapsed and filtered. Productive Simpson clonality was computed per sample as the square root of Simpson's diversity index over productive rearrangements. TCRdb carries this immuneACCESS record with in-frame sequences only. Its versions omit some clonotypes, under half of them owing to an unresolved V gene in the studies checked, with the rest unexplained. The V and J calls and clone size are taken from that table; D and trimming were inferred from the DNA. This sample holds over 150,000 clones; around four fifths were observed only once. Roughly 2% of the sample comes from the top ten.

Findings and caveats that apply to the study as a whole: How much clinical and demographic metadata was included differed by source and by participant, and the metadata was provided uncurated.

CDR1 is given as SGDLS and CDR2 as YYNGEE, both from the germline V gene. Trimmed from V: 8 bases; trimmed from J: 5 bases; junction bases lacking a gene match: 11. Counted from cysteine to phenylalanine, this CDR3 has 15 amino acids. Here the CDR3 DNA is all that survives: 45 bases in frame from base 1. The sequence links TRBV9 to TRBJ2-4; 9 bases in between match TRBD2. The sample consisted of peripheral blood. The TCR comes from a woman at least 80 years old with acute or convalescent COVID-19. Here the CDR3 is given as CASPKGGLAENIQYF. The sequence in DNA is TGTGCCAGTCCGAAAGGGGGACTAGCTGAAAACATTCAGTACTTC. The entire variable domain, with the stretches around the CDR3 drawn from the reference TRBV9 and TRBJ2-4 proteins, is DSGVTQTPKHLITATGQRVTLRCSPRSGDLSVYWYQQSLDQGLQFLIQYYNGEERAKGNILERFSAQQFPDLHSELNLSSLELGDSALYFCASPKGGLAENIQYFGAGTRLSVL.